This T cell receptor beta chain was captured in a study of PD-1 blockade in mismatch repair-deficient tumors. Study-wide context: All were previously treated, progressing patients with around eleven mismatch repair-deficient cancer types.

The CDR3 totals 17 residues. Germline CDR1 is LNHDA and CDR2 is SQIVND (reference sequence). J gave up 4 bases and V 5 bases, and 13 bases lay outside the gene matches. This clone was counted a single time. The method was immunoSEQ multiplex PCR; TCRdb's version includes in-frame clones alone and lacks a portion of them. The sample holds about 34,000 clones, 80% seen once. V and J are TRBV19 and TRBJ1-3, with 8 bases identical to TRBD1. This receptor was identified in an adult with mismatch repair-deficient cancer. Sequenced material: PBMCs, taken less than 7 weeks after starting pembrolizumab. CDR3: CASSPRHRGSVGNTIYF. The CDR3 nucleotides are TGTGCCAGTAGTCCTAGACACAGGGGGTCGGTCGGAAACACCATATATTTT.